This T cell receptor (beta chain) emerged from a study of molecular identifiers for immune sequencing clone quantification. Previously described methods and listed TCR primers were employed for the bulk TCR libraries. TCRdb redid the calling of the PCR reads with MiXCR, one entry per CDR3 protein. Of 300,000 to 350,000 distinct CDR3 sequences listed, roughly 23% are singletons. The sorting of naive CD8 T cells used the CD8+CD4-CCR7+CD45RA+ phenotype. This clonotype occurred many times. Sequencing input: naive CD8+ T cells from blood, with Jurkat cell RNA spiked in. The subset denotes: FACS-sorted CD8+CD4-CCR7+CD45RA+ naive T cells. The source is a human donor in good health. Some libraries in this study had Jurkat cell RNA spiked in.

For the CDR3, the DNA is TGTGCCAGCTCACCCGGTTCCAGCGGGGGAATGTACAATGAGCAGTTCTTC. Protein product: CASSPGSSGGMYNEQFF. The chain recombines TRBV18 with TRBJ2-1; the match to TRBD2 covers 8 bases. Germline V gene lookup returns CDR1 KGHSH and CDR2 LQKENI. This CDR3 is 17 amino acids long. With 3 bases clipped from V and 4 bases from J, the junction kept 11 bases outside the gene matches.